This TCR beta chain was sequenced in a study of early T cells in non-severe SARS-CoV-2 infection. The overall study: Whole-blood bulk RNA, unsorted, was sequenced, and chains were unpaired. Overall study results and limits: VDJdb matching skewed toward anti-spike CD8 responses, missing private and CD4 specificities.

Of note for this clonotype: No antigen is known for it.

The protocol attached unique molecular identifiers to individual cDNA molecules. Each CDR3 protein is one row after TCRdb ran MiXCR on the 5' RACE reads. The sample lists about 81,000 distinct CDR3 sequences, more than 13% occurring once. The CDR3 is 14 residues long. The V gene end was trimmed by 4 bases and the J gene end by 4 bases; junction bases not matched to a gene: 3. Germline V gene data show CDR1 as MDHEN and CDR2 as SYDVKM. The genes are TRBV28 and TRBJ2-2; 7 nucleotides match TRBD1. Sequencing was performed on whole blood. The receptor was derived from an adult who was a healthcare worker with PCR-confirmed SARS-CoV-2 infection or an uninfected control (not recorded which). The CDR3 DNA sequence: TGTGCCAGCAGTTGGGACAGTCGCACCGGGGAGCTGTTTTTT. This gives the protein CASSWDSRTGELFF.